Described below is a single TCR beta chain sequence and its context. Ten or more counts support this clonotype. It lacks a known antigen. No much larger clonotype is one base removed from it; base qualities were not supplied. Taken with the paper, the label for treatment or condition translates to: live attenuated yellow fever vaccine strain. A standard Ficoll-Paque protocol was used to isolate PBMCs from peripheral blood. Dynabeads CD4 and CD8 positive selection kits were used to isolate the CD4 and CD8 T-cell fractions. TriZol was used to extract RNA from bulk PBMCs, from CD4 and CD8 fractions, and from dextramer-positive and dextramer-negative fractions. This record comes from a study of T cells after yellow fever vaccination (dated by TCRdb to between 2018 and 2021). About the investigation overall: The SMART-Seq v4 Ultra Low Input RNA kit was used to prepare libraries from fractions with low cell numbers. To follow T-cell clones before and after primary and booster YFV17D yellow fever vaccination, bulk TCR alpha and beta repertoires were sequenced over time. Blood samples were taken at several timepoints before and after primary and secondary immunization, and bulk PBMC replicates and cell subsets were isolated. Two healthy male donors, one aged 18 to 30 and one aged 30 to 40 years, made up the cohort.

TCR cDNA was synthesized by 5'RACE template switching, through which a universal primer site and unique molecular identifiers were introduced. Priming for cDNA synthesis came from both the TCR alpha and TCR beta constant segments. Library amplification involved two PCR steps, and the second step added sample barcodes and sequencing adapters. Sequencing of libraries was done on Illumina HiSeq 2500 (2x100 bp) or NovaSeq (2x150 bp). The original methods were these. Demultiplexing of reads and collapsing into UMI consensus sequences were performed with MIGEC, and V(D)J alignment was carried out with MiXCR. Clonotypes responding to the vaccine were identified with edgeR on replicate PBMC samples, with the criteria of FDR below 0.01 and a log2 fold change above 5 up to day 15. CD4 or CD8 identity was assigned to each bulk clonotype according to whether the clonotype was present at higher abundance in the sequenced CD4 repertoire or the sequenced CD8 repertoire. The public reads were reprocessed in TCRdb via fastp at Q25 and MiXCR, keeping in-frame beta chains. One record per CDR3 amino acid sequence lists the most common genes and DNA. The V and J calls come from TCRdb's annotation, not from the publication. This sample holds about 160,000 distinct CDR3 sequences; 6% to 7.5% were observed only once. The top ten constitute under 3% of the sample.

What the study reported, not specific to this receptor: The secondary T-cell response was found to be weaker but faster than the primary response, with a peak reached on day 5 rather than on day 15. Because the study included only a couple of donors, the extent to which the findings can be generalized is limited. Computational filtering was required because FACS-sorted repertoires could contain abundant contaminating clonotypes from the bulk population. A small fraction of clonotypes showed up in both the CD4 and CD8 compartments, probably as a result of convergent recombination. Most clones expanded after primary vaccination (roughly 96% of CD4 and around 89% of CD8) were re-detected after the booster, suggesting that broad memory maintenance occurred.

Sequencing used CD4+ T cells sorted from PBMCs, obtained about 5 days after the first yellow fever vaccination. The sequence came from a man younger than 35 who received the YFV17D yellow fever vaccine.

The DNA reads as follows: TGTGCCAGCAGCTCCTGGGAGAGGGCTGAAGCTTTCTTT. It translates to CASSSWERAEAFF. The chain was built from TRBV12-3 or TRBV12-4 and TRBJ1-1; a confident D gene designation cannot be given. V is cut by 6 bases and J by 6 bases, and the space between the germline ends is 14 bases. The CDR3 sequence holds 13 residues, the cysteine and phenylalanine included. Kept here is only the CDR3 DNA, which spans 39 bases and is read in frame from base 1.